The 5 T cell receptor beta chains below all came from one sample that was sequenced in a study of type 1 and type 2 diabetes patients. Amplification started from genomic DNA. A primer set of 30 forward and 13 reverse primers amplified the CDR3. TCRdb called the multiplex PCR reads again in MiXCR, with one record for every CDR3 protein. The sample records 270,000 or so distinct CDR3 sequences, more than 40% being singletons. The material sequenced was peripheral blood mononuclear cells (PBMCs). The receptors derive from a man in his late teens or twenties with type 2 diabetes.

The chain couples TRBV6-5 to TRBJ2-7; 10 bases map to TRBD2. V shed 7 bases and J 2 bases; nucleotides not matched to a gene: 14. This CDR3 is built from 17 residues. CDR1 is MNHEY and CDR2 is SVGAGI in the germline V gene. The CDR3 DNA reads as TGTGCCAGCACTCCGGCTAGCGGGGGAACACTTCCCTACGAGCAGTACTTC. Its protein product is CASTPASGGTLPYEQYF.

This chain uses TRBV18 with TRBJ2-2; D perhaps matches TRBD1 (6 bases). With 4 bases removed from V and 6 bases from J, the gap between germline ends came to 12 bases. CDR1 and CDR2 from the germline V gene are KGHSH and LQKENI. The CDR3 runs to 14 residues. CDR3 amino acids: CASSQKQGSGELFF. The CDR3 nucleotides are TGTGCCAGCTCACAAAAACAGGGCTCCGGGGAGCTGTTTTTT. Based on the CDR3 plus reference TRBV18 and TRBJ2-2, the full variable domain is NAGVMQNPRHLVRRRGQEARLRCSPMKGHSHVYWYRQLPEEGLKFMVYLQKENIIDESGMPKERFSAEFPKEGPSILRIQQVVRGDSAAYFCASSQKQGSGELFFGEGSRLTVL.

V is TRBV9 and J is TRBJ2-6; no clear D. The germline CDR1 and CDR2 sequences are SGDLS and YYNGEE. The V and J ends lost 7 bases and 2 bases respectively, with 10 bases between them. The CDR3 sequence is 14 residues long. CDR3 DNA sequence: TGTGCCAGCTCCGGGTTCACTGGGGCCAACGTCCTGACTTTC. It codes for CASSGFTGANVLTF. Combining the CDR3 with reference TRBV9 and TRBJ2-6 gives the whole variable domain DSGVTQTPKHLITATGQRVTLRCSPRSGDLSVYWYQQSLDQGLQFLIQYYNGEERAKGNILERFSAQQFPDLHSELNLSSLELGDSALYFCASSGFTGANVLTFGAGSRLTVL.

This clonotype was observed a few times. The CDR3 is CASSATGGTDTQYF. In nucleotides, the CDR3 is TGCGCCAGCAGTGCTACGGGAGGGACAGATACGCAGTATTTT. The chain uses TRBV10-2 and TRBJ2-3, with 8 bases matching TRBD2. With 4 bases clipped from V and 3 bases from J, the junction kept 3 bases outside the gene matches. This CDR3 has 14 amino acids. The germline V gene has CDR1 WSHSY and CDR2 SAAADI.

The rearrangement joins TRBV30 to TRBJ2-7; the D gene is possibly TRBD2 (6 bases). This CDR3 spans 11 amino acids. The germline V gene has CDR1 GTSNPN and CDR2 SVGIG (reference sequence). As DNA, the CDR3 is TGTGGGATGGGACTCACCTACGAGCAGTACTTC. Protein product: CGMGLTYEQYF. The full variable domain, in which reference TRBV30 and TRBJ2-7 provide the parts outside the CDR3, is SQTIHQWPATLVQPVGSPLSLECTVEGTSNPNLYWYRQAAGRGLQLLFYSVGIGQISSEVPQNLSASRPQDRQFILSSKKLLLSDSGFYLCGMGLTYEQYFGPGTRLTVT.